The 22 T cell receptor beta chains below were found in one sample sequenced in a study of cytomegalovirus exposure and HLA in healthy donors. Profiled with immunoSEQ multiplex PCR; TCRdb holds only in-frame clones, not every one. The repertoire holds 98,000 or so clones, with nearly 97% as singletons. The sample consisted of PBMCs. The receptors stem from a woman in her late teens or twenties in good health and CMV-seronegative.

The CDR3 here is CASRTGLAGGHRADTQYF. In nucleotides, the CDR3 is TGTGCCAGTAGAACCGGCCTAGCGGGGGGCCACCGTGCAGATACGCAGTATTTT. The V call is TRBV19, the J call TRBJ2-3, with 11 bases that match TRBD2. Germline V gene sequence: CDR1 LNHDA, CDR2 SQIVND (reference sequence). The ends lost 6 bases at V and 4 bases at J; junction bases unmatched: 15. The CDR3 loop spans 18 amino acids.

The chain links TRBV5-1 to TRBJ1-1; a possible D gene is TRBD1 (6 bases). Germline-derived CDR1 and CDR2 are SGHRS and YFSETQ. This CDR3 has 16 residues. The V end was cut by 0 bases, the J end by 4 bases, with 16 bases between. CDR3 bases: TGCGCCAGCAGCTTGGCTGTTGCAGGGGTGGGCACTGAAGCTTTCTTT. It yields the protein CASSLAVAGVGTEAFF. Full variable domain (rest looked up from reference TRBV5-1 and TRBJ1-1): KAGVTQTPRYLIKTRGQQVTLSCSPISGHRSVSWYQQTPGQGLQFLFEYFSETQRNKGNFPGRFSGRQFSNSRSEMNVSTLELGDSALYLCASSLAVAGVGTEAFFGQGTRLTVV.

The chain couples TRBV28 to TRBJ2-1, with a weak D call TRBD2 (6 bases). V was pared by 4 bases and J by 7 bases, with 14 bases between. Germline loops: CDR1 MDHEN, CDR2 SYDVKM. The CDR3 is 14 amino acids. The CDR3 loop reads CASSWVGDFNEQFF. CDR3 nucleotide sequence: TGTGCCAGCAGTTGGGTGGGGGACTTTAATGAGCAGTTCTTC.

The V gene is TRBV14, the J gene TRBJ1-1; D remains unclear. Trimming cost V 6 bases and J 4 bases, with 12 bases left between them. CDR1 and CDR2 from the germline V gene are SGHDN and FVKESK. The CDR3 runs to 13 residues. The CDR3 sequence is CASRYEGVTEAFF. In nucleotides, the CDR3 is TGTGCCAGCAGGTACGAGGGAGTCACTGAAGCTTTCTTT.

The rearrangement uses TRBV4-2 and TRBJ2-2, with D maybe TRBD2 (5 bases). V was clipped by 4 bases and J by 7 bases, with 16 bases between them. The CDR3 has 15 residues. CDR1 and CDR2 from the germline V gene are LGHNA and YNFKEQ. In nucleotides, the CDR3 is TGTGCCAGCAGCCGGGCGGAAAACGGAGGCGGGGAGCTGTTTTTT. This gives the protein CASSRAENGGGELFF.

CDR3 DNA: TGTGCCAGCAGCCAAGACTTGAACACTGAAGCTTTCTTT. Encoded protein: CASSQDLNTEAFF. The chain recombines TRBV4-2 with TRBJ1-1, with unresolved D. V was clipped by 0 bases and J by 0 bases, with 2 bases between them. The germline CDR1 and CDR2 sequences are LGHNA and YNFKEQ. The CDR3 is made up of 13 amino acids.

The chain links TRBV7-3 to TRBJ1-1, with D maybe TRBD1 (5 bases). Germline values: CDR1 SGHTA, CDR2 FQGTGA. V was cut by 1 base and J by 1 base, with 10 bases left in between. This CDR3 comprises 15 residues. The CDR3 protein is CASSLMVGGNTEAFF. The CDR3 DNA reads as TGTGCCAGCAGCTTAATGGTCGGGGGGAACACTGAAGCTTTCTTT.

CDR3 in DNA: TGTGCCAGCAGTGGGACTAGCGGGCGCTCCTACAATGAGCAGTTCTTC. Protein sequence: CASSGTSGRSYNEQFF. This sequence joins TRBV2 and TRBJ2-1; 11 positions match TRBD2. The junction had 2 bases not matched to a gene; V was cut back by 4 bases and J by 0 bases. CDR1 SNHLY and CDR2 FYNNEI come from the germline V gene. The CDR3 consists of 16 residues.

The CDR3 protein is CASSIGEETQYF. The CDR3 region has the DNA TGTGCCAGCAGTATAGGGGAAGAGACCCAGTACTTC. The J gene is TRBJ2-5, the V gene TRBV6-5; possible D gene TRBD1, 5 bases. CDR1 is MNHEY and CDR2 is SVGAGI in the germline V gene. The CDR3 loop spans 12 amino acids. V was cut by 5 bases and J by 3 bases, with 7 bases left in between.

The genes are TRBV15 and TRBJ2-1; D is unresolved. The germline V gene has CDR1 LNHNV and CDR2 YYDKDF (reference sequence). The V and J ends lost 2 bases and 4 bases respectively, with 9 bases between them. The CDR3 has 14 residues. The CDR3: CATSRSRQYNEQFF. In nucleotides, the CDR3 is TGTGCCACCAGCAGATCGAGGCAATACAATGAGCAGTTCTTC.

The chain uses TRBV7-9 and TRBJ2-5, with D possibly being TRBD2 (6 bases). The germline CDR1 and CDR2 sequences are SEHNR and FQNEAQ (reference sequence). The V gene lost 1 base and the J gene lost 5 bases, with 8 bases spanning the gap. The CDR3 totals 13 residues. The chain's CDR3 is CASSLGGEETQYF. The CDR3 nucleotides read TGTGCCAGCAGCTTAGGGGGGGAGGAGACCCAGTACTTC.

The rearrangement links TRBV5-1 to TRBJ2-1; D is unresolved. This CDR3 region has 14 residues. The ends were cut back, 9 bases at V and 0 bases at J, with 13 bases in the middle. The V gene's germline CDR1 is SGHRS and CDR2 YFSETQ. The DNA for the CDR3 is TGCGCCACCCGTATAACTACCTCCTACAATGAGCAGTTCTTC. This codes for CATRITTSYNEQFF.

J is TRBJ2-1 and V is TRBV15; 10 bases are shared with TRBD2. The J segment lost 10 bases and the V segment lost 5 bases, leaving 8 bases of the junction unmatched. This CDR3 is built from 14 residues. The germline gives CDR1 LNHNV, CDR2 YYDKDF (reference sequence). Here the CDR3 reads CATSGVELAGEQFF. The CDR3 bases are TGTGCCACCAGCGGCGTGGAACTAGCGGGAGAGCAGTTCTTC. Variable domain in full (rest from reference TRBV15 and TRBJ2-1): DAMVIQNPRYQVTQFGKPVTLSCSQTLNHNVMYWYQQKSSQAPKLLFHYYDKDFNNEADTPDNFQSRRPNTSFCFLDIRSPGLGDTAMYLCATSGVELAGEQFFGPGTRLTVL.

The chain uses TRBV18 and TRBJ2-7, with 9 bases identical to TRBD1. V dropped 4 bases and J dropped 7; count of bases not matched to a gene: 8. Germline CDR1 is KGHSH and CDR2 is LQKENI. The length of the CDR3 is 14 residues. The CDR3 DNA reads as TGTGCCAGCTCACTCCCGGGACAGGGTTTAGAGCAGTACTTC. Protein product: CASSLPGQGLEQYF. Together with reference TRBV18 and TRBJ2-7, the CDR3 gives the full variable domain: NAGVMQNPRHLVRRRGQEARLRCSPMKGHSHVYWYRQLPEEGLKFMVYLQKENIIDESGMPKERFSAEFPKEGPSILRIQQVVRGDSAAYFCASSLPGQGLEQYFGPGTRLTVT.

The rearrangement links TRBV13 to TRBJ2-7; TRBD1 might be the D (5 bases). Germline CDR1 is PRHDT and CDR2 is FYEKMQ (reference sequence). The CDR3 spans 21 residues. Trimming left V 1 base short and J 3 bases short, with 31 bases between. CDR3 sequence: CASSLAAVKGLSPGVFYEQYF. Here the CDR3 DNA reads TGTGCCAGCAGCTTAGCGGCGGTAAAGGGGCTTTCTCCGGGTGTATTCTACGAGCAGTACTTC.

The CDR3 is CASSPYMNSGNTIYF. The CDR3 nucleotides are TGTGCCAGCAGCCCCTATATGAACTCTGGAAACACCATATATTTT. The chain links TRBV4-2 to TRBJ1-3; no reliable D call. CDR1 is LGHNA and CDR2 is YNFKEQ in the germline V gene. V gave up 4 bases and J gave up 0 bases, with 10 bases separating them. The length of the CDR3 is 15 residues.

The J gene is TRBJ2-4, the V gene TRBV28; 9 positions match TRBD2. The germline CDR1 and CDR2 sequences are MDHEN and SYDVKM. Trimming took 6 bases from V and 9 from J; bases not matched to a gene: 15. The CDR3 extends over 16 amino acids. CDR3 bases: TGTGCCAGCAGCCTCAGCGGGGGGAGTCGGGTAGGCATTCAGTACTTC. It is translated as CASSLSGGSRVGIQYF.

The chain couples TRBV9 to TRBJ2-2; tentatively, D is TRBD1 (6 bases). V was trimmed by 4 bases and J by 5 bases, leaving 21 bases between them. CDR1 is SGDLS and CDR2 is YYNGEE in the germline V gene. The CDR3 runs to 17 residues. This CDR3 is CASSPEQGPVVTGELFF. CDR3 DNA sequence: TGTGCCAGCAGCCCGGAACAGGGCCCTGTAGTGACCGGGGAGCTGTTTTTT.

This clone appeared once. CDR3 DNA: TGCGCCAGCAGCTTACAGGGGGACCAAGAGACCCAGTACTTC. This codes for CASSLQGDQETQYF. The chain links TRBV5-1 to TRBJ2-5; 8 bases fit TRBD1. Germline CDR1 and CDR2: SGHRS and YFSETQ. V shed 2 bases, J shed 0 bases, and the junction held 0 bases outside the gene matches. The CDR3 consists of 14 residues.

The chain recombines TRBV15 with TRBJ1-4, with 10 positions matching TRBD1. V was clipped by 0 bases and J by 8 bases; unmatched bases: 15. There are 19 residues in the CDR3. CDR1 is LNHNV, CDR2 YYDKDF, per germline (reference sequence). The CDR3 nucleotides are TGTGCCACCAGCAGAGAACACGACCTCGGCGGGACAGGGGAGGAAAAACTGTTTTTT. Translating gives CATSREHDLGGTGEEKLFF.

The chain employs TRBV18 and TRBJ1-4; no clear D gene. V lost 5 bases, J lost 4 bases, and 17 bases lay in between. The CDR3 spans 16 residues. The V gene's germline CDR1 is KGHSH and CDR2 LQKENI. CDR3 protein: CASSNRRAVGNEKLFF. DNA for the CDR3: TGTGCCAGCTCAAATCGGAGGGCTGTGGGTAATGAAAAACTGTTTTTT.

V gene TRBV15 combines with J gene TRBJ2-5; 9 nucleotides align to TRBD1. The CDR3 contains 15 residues. The V segment lost 0 bases and the J segment 11 bases; nucleotides outside the gene matches: 10. Germline V CDR1 and CDR2: LNHNV, YYDKDF (reference sequence). The CDR3 reads CATSRDWGQGQEQYF. The CDR3 bases are TGTGCCACCAGCAGAGATTGGGGACAGGGACAAGAGCAGTACTTC.